This TCR beta chain comes out of a study of blood T cell repertoires in COVID-19. Germline trimming cut 6 bases from V and 6 bases from J; bases unmatched to any gene: 6. The length of the CDR3 is 15 residues. Germline CDR1 SGHTA, CDR2 FQGNSA. A Seattle source enrolled patients during active infection and followed them longitudinally. Method: immunoSEQ multiplex PCR; TCRdb's copy keeps in-frame clones and lacks some. The sample records 150,000 to 200,000 clones, about four fifths being singletons. The sample taken for sequencing was peripheral blood. The chain combines TRBV7-2 with TRBJ2-1, with 12 bases that match TRBD2. The TCR sequence derives from an elderly woman with COVID-19, enrolled during active disease. The CDR3, as DNA: TGTGCCAGCAGTTGGACTAGCGGGACAGGCAATGAGCAGTTCTTC. This gives the protein CASSWTSGTGNEQFF.